This T cell receptor beta chain originates from a study of T cell responses to AZD1222 COVID-19 vaccine. The method was immunoSEQ multiplex PCR; TCRdb's version includes in-frame clones alone and lacks a portion of them. The sample contains around 130,000 clones, 93% of which appear only once. Worth noting for this clone: Its antigen is not known.

The CDR3 covers 14 residues. Trimming left V 2 bases short and J 7 bases short, with 15 bases between. Germline CDR1 is MNHEY and CDR2 is SVGAGI. Broader study findings: The reported proportion of spike-specific TCRs targeting unmutated variant regions was nearly half. Baseline seropositivity occurred in only a handful of AZD1222 recipients. Spike-wide vaccine-associated CD4 TCRs dominated at 160-218 and 743-854.

This receptor was identified in an adult in good health. The sample consisted of peripheral blood, taken on day 0 of AZD1222 vaccination. This sequence joins TRBV6-5 and TRBJ2-7, with D perhaps TRBD1 (6 bases). CDR3 coding DNA: TGTGCCAGCAGTTACACCGACGGACAGAGGGAGCAGTACTTC. It yields the protein CASSYTDGQREQYF.